This T cell receptor (beta chain) was observed in a study of blood T cells in healthy people across ages. Study background: When template switching was applied, about one barcoded beta molecule was captured per two T cells.

The study's findings and limits: There was a strong correlation between TCR beta diversity and naive T cell percentage. Naive and antigen-experienced cells could not be conclusively compared, given unsorted PBMCs. Underestimates were what the diversity estimates from one million T cells were considered to be.

Details on this clonotype: Its specificity is not known.

In germline, CDR1 is LNHNV, CDR2 YYDKDF (reference sequence). V lost 0 bases and J 4 bases, leaving 10 bases between the germline ends. The CDR3 has 14 amino acids. The second PCR ran about 7 to 12 cycles with a sample-barcoded 5' primer and J-beta primers. TCRdb ran MiXCR on the 5' RACE reads and lists one entry per CDR3 protein. Here the sample spans 450,000 to 700,000 distinct CDR3 sequences, roughly 28% being singletons. Sequenced sample: blood. The chain combines TRBV15 with TRBJ2-7; D is perhaps TRBD1 or TRBD2 (6 bases each). This TCR was recovered from a woman aged 65 to 85 in good health. CDR3 residues: CATSRERGRYEQYF. DNA of the CDR3: TGTGCCACCAGCAGAGAGAGGGGGAGGTACGAGCAGTACTTC.